The 19 T cell receptor beta chains given below trace back to one sample, sequenced in a study of regulatory T cells in long-lasting Graves disease listed by TCRdb under 2021. The sample's time point label, decoded: newly diagnosed GD, antithyroid drugs for less than 3 months. For both TCR sequencing and RNA sequencing, RNA was extracted from PBMCs using TRIzol. Libraries were made using multiplex PCR. The instrument given in TCRdb is Illumina HiSeq 4000. To build TCR beta libraries, CDR3 regions were amplified by Arm-PCR using iRepertoire HTBI primers. In TCRdb, the public reads were trimmed at Q25 with fastp and aligned with MiXCR, with productive beta chains retained. Rows with one shared CDR3 protein collapse into an entry with the most common genes and DNA. Present in this sample are 680,000 or so distinct CDR3 sequences, roughly 15% of which were seen just once. The ten biggest clones cover 18% of the sample.

The data were also submitted as part of a second study, on T cells in Graves' hyperthyroidism and ophthalmopathy.

The specimen comprised peripheral blood mononuclear cells (PBMCs), sampled at new diagnosis, from a patient treated with antithyroid drugs. The receptors derive from a woman aged 30 to 39 with Graves disease. Donor details come from another sample of the same person, matched by shared clones.

This clonotype was found many times. The chain recombines TRBV2 with TRBJ1-1, with a weak D call TRBD1 (5 bases). Trimming took off 9 bases at V and 5 bases at J, with 16 bases between the two ends. The CDR3 is 13 residues long. The germline V gene encodes CDR1 SNHLY and CDR2 FYNNEI. The CDR3 bases are TGTGCCAGTCTGACAGAGCCGGGGACTGAAGCTTTCTTT. It is translated as CASLTEPGTEAFF.

This clonotype has ten or more counts. This rearrangement joins TRBV12-3 or TRBV12-4 to TRBJ2-3; the D gene is possibly TRBD2 (6 bases). This CDR3 is 17 amino acids long. Trimming cost V 2 bases and J 3 bases, with 18 bases left between them. The CDR3: CASSLRFGSGFTDTQYF. The CDR3 coding sequence is TGTGCCAGCAGTTTACGTTTCGGGAGCGGGTTTACAGATACGCAGTATTTT.

V is TRBV20-1 and J is TRBJ1-2; no reliable D call. The germline gives CDR1 DFQATT, CDR2 SNEGSKA (reference sequence). The CDR3 runs 16 residues. V lost 0 bases to trimming and J lost 4 bases, with 18 bases between them. This chain's CDR3 is CSARESRRSIFYGYTF. For the CDR3, the DNA is TGCAGTGCTAGAGAATCGAGACGGAGCATCTTCTATGGCTACACCTTC.

This clonotype was counted at least ten times. This sequence joins TRBV20-1 and TRBJ1-1; D unclear. The V end was cut by 0 bases, the J end by 9 bases, with 14 bases between. CDR1 is DFQATT, CDR2 SNEGSKA, per germline (reference sequence). This CDR3 has 13 residues. The CDR3 here is CSARDFTTLKAFF. The CDR3 DNA is TGCAGTGCTAGAGATTTTACAACCCTTAAAGCTTTCTTT.

This clonotype came up many times. This sequence joins TRBV20-1 and TRBJ2-4, with 8 bases fitting TRBD2. This CDR3 is built from 15 residues. V lost 5 bases, J lost 7 bases, and 13 bases stayed unmatched. From germline, CDR1 is DFQATT and CDR2 SNEGSKA (reference sequence). The CDR3 here is CSAGRAAGVPNIQYF. The CDR3 region has the DNA TGCAGTGCTGGCCGGGCAGCGGGAGTACCCAACATTCAGTACTTC.

The V call is TRBV4-2, the J call TRBJ1-5; the D is unclear. The germline V and J ends were trimmed by 0 bases and 3 bases, with 0 bases remaining between them. The CDR3 is made up of 12 amino acids. Per the germline V gene, CDR1 is LGHNA and CDR2 is YNFKEQ. CDR3 DNA: TGTGCCAGCAGCCAAGACAATCAGCCCCAGCATTTT. Protein product: CASSQDNQPQHF.

This clonotype was seen many times. This chain connects TRBV19 to TRBJ2-1; TRBD1 or TRBD2 may be the D gene (5 bases each). V gave up 8 bases and J gave up 4 bases, with 9 bases separating them. Germline V gene data show CDR1 as LNHDA and CDR2 as SQIVND (reference sequence). CDR3 length equals 12 residues. In nucleotides, the CDR3 is TGTGCCAGTTGGGACGGATACAATGAGCAGTTCTTC. This gives the protein CASWDGYNEQFF.

J is TRBJ2-3 and V is TRBV20-1, with TRBD2 matching 14 bases. In germline, CDR1 is DFQATT, CDR2 SNEGSKA (reference sequence). With V trimmed by 6 bases and J by 4 bases, 12 bases remained unmatched. The CDR3 totals 17 residues. The chain's CDR3 is CSAPRGLAGAAPDTQYF. CDR3 DNA: TGCAGTGCCCCACGGGGACTAGCGGGAGCGGCTCCAGATACGCAGTATTTT.

This clonotype was observed many times. The chain is built from TRBV6-1 and TRBJ2-1; tentative D call: TRBD1 (6 bases). V was clipped by 8 bases and J by 7 bases, with 21 bases between them. This CDR3 is built from 15 residues. The germline gives CDR1 MNHNS, CDR2 SASEGT. The CDR3 bases are TGTGCCAGCGGCCCGACAGGCGCTGCAAAAAATGAGCAGTTCTTC. It is translated as CASGPTGAAKNEQFF.

This clonotype was seen only a few times. The V call is TRBV6-4, the J call TRBJ2-1; D not certain. The CDR3 loop spans 11 amino acids. Germline values: CDR1 MRHNA, CDR2 SNTAGT. V was clipped by 6 bases and J by 14 bases, with 14 bases between them. CDR3 nucleotides: TGTGCCAGCAGGCGCTCCTCACGCGAGTTCTTC. It is translated as CASRRSSREFF.

This clonotype has at least ten counts. The chain links TRBV7-2 to TRBJ2-7; D is possibly TRBD1 (6 bases). This CDR3 region has 14 residues. Germline assignment: CDR1 SGHTA and CDR2 FQGNSA. Trimming cost V 5 bases and J 5 bases, with 16 bases left between them. CDR3 region: CASSGGVGGHEQYF. The CDR3 nucleotides are TGTGCCAGCAGCGGGGGTGTAGGGGGTCACGAGCAGTACTTC.

This clonotype has a handful of counts. The genes are TRBV7-9 and TRBJ2-7; 9 nucleotides align to TRBD2. Germline V gene data show CDR1 as SEHNR and CDR2 as FQNEAQ (reference sequence). The CDR3 sequence is 19 residues long. Trimming at V came to 1 base and at J to 2 bases, leaving 15 bases not matched to a gene. This chain's CDR3 is CASSLGGSGRADKPYEQYF. CDR3 nucleotide sequence: TGTGCCAGCAGCTTAGGGGGTAGCGGGAGAGCAGATAAACCCTACGAGCAGTACTTC.

This clonotype was picked up many times. V is TRBV11-2 and J is TRBJ2-7, with D unresolved. V lost 4 bases and J 3 bases, leaving 10 bases between the germline ends. Per germline, CDR1 SGHAT and CDR2 FQNNGV. The CDR3 covers 13 residues. The chain's CDR3 is CASSSDGSYEQYF. The CDR3 region has the DNA TGTGCCAGCAGCTCCGACGGCAGCTACGAGCAGTACTTC.

The chain couples TRBV20-1 to TRBJ2-1; TRBD2 matches 13 bases. Per germline, CDR1 DFQATT and CDR2 SNEGSKA (reference sequence). This CDR3 is built from 17 residues. Trimming took 0 bases from V and 4 from J; bases not matched to a gene: 6. The CDR3 coding sequence is TGCAGTGCTAGAGATTTACCGGGACTAGCGGGATACAATGAGCAGTTCTTC. This translates into CSARDLPGLAGYNEQFF.

This clonotype was recorded many times. The V and J genes are TRBV6-5 and TRBJ1-1; D is undetermined. The CDR3 runs to 17 residues. Germline V lookup: CDR1 MNHEY, CDR2 SVGAGI. With 3 bases removed from V and 5 bases from J, the gap between germline ends came to 22 bases. The CDR3 is CASSYPPRLGSLTEAFF. The CDR3 DNA sequence: TGTGCCAGCAGTTATCCTCCCCGGCTGGGGTCGTTGACTGAAGCTTTCTTT.

The chain recombines TRBV7-3 with TRBJ2-3; TRBD2 matches 11 bases. There are 16 residues in the CDR3. The V segment lost 2 bases and the J segment 4 bases; nucleotides outside the gene matches: 5. Germline CDR1 is SGHTA and CDR2 is FQGTGA. The DNA of the CDR3 is TGTGCCAGCAGCTTAGCTAGCGGGAGGAAGGCAGATACGCAGTATTTT. This sequence encodes CASSLASGRKADTQYF. The variable domain in full, completed from reference TRBV7-3 and TRBJ2-3, reads GAGVSQTPSNKVTEKGKYVELRCDPISGHTALYWYRQSLGQGPEFLIYFQGTGAADDSGLPNDRFFAVRPEGSVSTLKIQRTERGDSAVYLCASSLASGRKADTQYFGPGTRLTVL.

Of note for this clonotype: A much larger clone differs by one base, so this may be a read error. The chain uses TRBV5-1 and TRBJ1-1; 9 nucleotides align to TRBD1. Per the germline V gene, CDR1 is SGHRS and CDR2 is YFSETQ. The junction had 17 bases not matched to a gene; V was cut back by 4 bases and J by 13 bases. The CDR3 extends over 15 amino acids. For the CDR3, the DNA is TGCGCCAGCAGCCCAGGGACAGGGACCCCTTTTAGAGTTTTCTTT. Translation gives CASSPGTGTPFRVFF.

The chain carries TRBV28 and TRBJ2-7; D not resolved. The CDR3 is 12 residues long. Germline V gene sequence: CDR1 MDHEN, CDR2 SYDVKM. Trimming pared 3 bases from V and 3 bases from J, leaving 6 bases between. CDR3 DNA: TGTGCCAGCAGTTTTCAGAACTACGAGCAGTACTTC. Amino acid sequence: CASSFQNYEQYF.

The chain combines TRBV7-2 with TRBJ2-7; D gene ambiguous. Germline V gene sequence: CDR1 SGHTA, CDR2 FQGNSA. The ends were cut back, 0 bases at V and 0 bases at J, with 18 bases in the middle. This CDR3 is built from 18 residues. The CDR3 DNA reads as TGTGCCAGCAGCTTAGCCCCAACACAGTACACACCCTCCTACGAGCAGTACTTC. This translates into CASSLAPTQYTPSYEQYF. Combining the CDR3 with reference TRBV7-2 and TRBJ2-7 gives the whole variable domain GAGVSQSPSNKVTEKGKDVELRCDPISGHTALYWYRQSLGQGLEFLIYFQGNSAPDKSGLPSDRFSAERTGGSVSTLTIQRTQQEDSAVYLCASSLAPTQYTPSYEQYFGPGTRLTVT.